This TCR beta chain was sequenced during a study of OX40 agonist ivuxolimab in advanced cancers. Study summary: Patients' therapy was ivuxolimab, an antibody that acts as an agonist of OX40 (CD134).

Per germline, CDR1 LNHDA and CDR2 SQIVND (reference sequence). V shed 2 bases and J shed 5 bases, with 15 bases lying between them. The CDR3 spans 15 residues. Study-wide points: In a subset of nonresponders, normalized T-cell clonal expansion was also low. Among the lowest levels of clonal expansion were found in partial responders at 0.1-3.0 mg/kg.

Note on this clone: Antigen: not known.

Data came from immunoSEQ multiplex PCR; TCRdb stores just in-frame clones and leaves some out. The data show roughly 75,000 clones, around 86% seen once. No patient had autoimmune disease or received systemic immunosuppression. This chain uses TRBV19 with TRBJ1-1; D unresolved. The material was CD4+ or CD8+ T cells sorted from blood, obtained in a trial of the OX40 agonist ivuxolimab. The clonotype originates from an adult with an advanced solid tumor such as melanoma, head and neck, liver or kidney cancer. The CDR3 nucleotides are TGTGCCAGTAGTATACGGGTGGGCTTGGGAACTGAAGCTTTCTTT. Protein product: CASSIRVGLGTEAFF.